Sequencing of this T cell receptor beta chain was carried out in a study of blood T cell repertoires in COVID-19. Method: immunoSEQ multiplex PCR; TCRdb's copy keeps in-frame clones and lacks some. The top ten hold over 9.5% of the sample, which has fewer than 200,000 clones, approximately 80% seen once. The CDR3 totals 12 residues. The V gene's germline CDR1 is SNHLY and CDR2 FYNNEI. The J segment lost 4 bases and the V segment lost 10 bases, leaving 6 bases of the junction unmatched. This clone has a handful of counts. The clonotype comes from a man over 45 who had recovered from COVID-19. V and J are TRBV2 and TRBJ1-2; 7 nucleotides agree with TRBD1. Sequenced sample: PBMCs or T cells enriched from blood (not recorded which). This CDR3 reads CANIGGSYGYTF. The CDR3 bases are TGTGCCAACATAGGGGGCAGCTATGGCTACACCTTC.